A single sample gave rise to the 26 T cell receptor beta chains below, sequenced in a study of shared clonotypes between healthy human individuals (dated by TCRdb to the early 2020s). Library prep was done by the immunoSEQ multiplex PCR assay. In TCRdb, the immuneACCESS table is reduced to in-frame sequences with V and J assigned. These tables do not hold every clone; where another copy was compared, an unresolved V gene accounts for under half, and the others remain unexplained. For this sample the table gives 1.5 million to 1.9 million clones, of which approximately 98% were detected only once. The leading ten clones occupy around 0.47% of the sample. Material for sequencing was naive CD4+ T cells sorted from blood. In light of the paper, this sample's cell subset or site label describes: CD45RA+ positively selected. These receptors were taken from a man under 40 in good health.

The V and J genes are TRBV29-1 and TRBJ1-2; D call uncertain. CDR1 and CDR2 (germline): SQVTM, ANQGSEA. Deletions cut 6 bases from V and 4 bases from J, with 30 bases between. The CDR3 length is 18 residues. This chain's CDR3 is CSVAIREIGSLFGYGYTF. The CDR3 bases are TGCAGCGTCGCCATTAGGGAGATAGGCTCCCTTTTTGGCTATGGCTACACCTTC.

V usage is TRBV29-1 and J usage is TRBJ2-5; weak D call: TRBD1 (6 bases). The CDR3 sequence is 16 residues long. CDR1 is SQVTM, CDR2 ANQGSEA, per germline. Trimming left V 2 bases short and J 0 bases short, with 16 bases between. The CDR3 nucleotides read TGCAGCGTTGAAAGGCCCCCGACAGGTTACCAAGAGACCCAGTACTTC. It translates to CSVERPPTGYQETQYF. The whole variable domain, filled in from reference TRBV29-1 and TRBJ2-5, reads SAVISQKPSRDICQRGTSLTIQCQVDSQVTMMFWYRQQPGQSLTLIATANQGSEATYESGFVIDKFPISRPNLTFSTLTVSNMSPEDSSIYLCSVERPPTGYQETQYFGPGTRLLVL.

Here the CDR3 DNA reads TGTGCCAGCAGTGCGCACTTACTAGCGGGAGGTAACAATGAGCAGTTCTTC. This encodes CASSAHLLAGGNNEQFF. V gene TRBV6-1 combines with J gene TRBJ2-1, with 12 bases identical to TRBD2. This CDR3 spans 17 amino acids. The germline V gene encodes CDR1 MNHNS and CDR2 SASEGT. With V trimmed by 4 bases and J by 5 bases, 9 bases remained unmatched.

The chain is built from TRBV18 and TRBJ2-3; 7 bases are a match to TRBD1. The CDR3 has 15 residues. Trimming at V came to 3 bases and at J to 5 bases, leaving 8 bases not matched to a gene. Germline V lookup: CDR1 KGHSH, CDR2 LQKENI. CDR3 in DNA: TGTGCCAGCTCACCTTCCAGGGGGAGAAGAGATACGCAGTATTTT. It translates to CASSPSRGRRDTQYF.

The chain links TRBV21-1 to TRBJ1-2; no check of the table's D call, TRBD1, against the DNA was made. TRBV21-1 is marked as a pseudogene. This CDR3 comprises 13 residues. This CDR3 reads CASRMDRYYGYTF. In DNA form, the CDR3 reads TGTGCCAGCAGAATGGACAGATACTATGGCTACACCTTC.

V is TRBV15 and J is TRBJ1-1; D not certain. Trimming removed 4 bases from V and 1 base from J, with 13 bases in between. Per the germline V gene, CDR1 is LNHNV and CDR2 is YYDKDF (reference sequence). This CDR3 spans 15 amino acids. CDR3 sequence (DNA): TGTGCCACCAGCACCGAACTGATTGAGAACACTGAAGCTTTCTTT. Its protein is CATSTELIENTEAFF.

This CDR3 reads CASSIDGTGTYNEQFF. CDR3 DNA sequence: TGTGCCAGTAGTATAGATGGGACAGGGACCTACAATGAGCAGTTCTTC. The genes are TRBV19 and TRBJ2-1; 9 bases align to TRBD1. After removal of 0 bases from V and 2 bases from J, the junction contained 2 bases not matched to a gene. This CDR3 spans 16 amino acids. Germline CDR1 and CDR2: LNHDA and SQIVND (reference sequence).

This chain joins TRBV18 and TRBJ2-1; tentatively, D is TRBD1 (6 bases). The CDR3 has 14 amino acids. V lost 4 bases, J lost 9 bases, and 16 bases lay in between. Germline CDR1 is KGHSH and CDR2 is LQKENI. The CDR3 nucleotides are TGTGCCAGCTCACTACAGGGAAGCTATTTTGAGCAGTTCTTC. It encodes CASSLQGSYFEQFF.

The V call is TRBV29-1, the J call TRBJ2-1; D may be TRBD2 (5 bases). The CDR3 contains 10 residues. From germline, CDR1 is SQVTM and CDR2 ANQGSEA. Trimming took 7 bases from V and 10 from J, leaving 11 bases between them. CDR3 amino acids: CSARASEQFF. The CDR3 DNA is TGCAGCGCGAGGGCTTCAGAGCAGTTCTTC.

DNA for the CDR3: TGTGCCAGCAGCTTAACTCTTGGAGCGGGGACTGCAAATGAGCAGTTCTTC. This translates into CASSLTLGAGTANEQFF. The chain combines TRBV11-2 with TRBJ2-1; TRBD2 aligns across 7 bases. The CDR3 covers 17 residues. The V and J ends lost 2 bases and 7 bases, in that order; junction bases with no gene match: 14. Germline assignment: CDR1 SGHAT and CDR2 FQNNGV. Based on the CDR3 plus reference TRBV11-2 and TRBJ2-1, the full variable domain is EAGVAQSPRYKIIEKRQSVAFWCNPISGHATLYWYQQILGQGPKLLIQFQNNGVVDDSQLPKDRFSAERLKGVDSTLKIQPAKLEDSAVYLCASSLTLGAGTANEQFFGPGTRLTVL.

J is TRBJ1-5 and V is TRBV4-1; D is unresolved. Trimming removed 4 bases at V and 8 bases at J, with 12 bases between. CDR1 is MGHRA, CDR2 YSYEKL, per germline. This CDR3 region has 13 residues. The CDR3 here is CASSRTGLEPQHF. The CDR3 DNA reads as TGCGCCAGCAGCCGGACGGGATTGGAGCCCCAGCATTTT.

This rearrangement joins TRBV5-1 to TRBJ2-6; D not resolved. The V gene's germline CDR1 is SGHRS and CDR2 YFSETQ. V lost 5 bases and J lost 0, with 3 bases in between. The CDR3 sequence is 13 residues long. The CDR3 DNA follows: TGCGCCAGCAGAGTCTCTGGGGCCAACGTCCTGACTTTC. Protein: CASRVSGANVLTF.

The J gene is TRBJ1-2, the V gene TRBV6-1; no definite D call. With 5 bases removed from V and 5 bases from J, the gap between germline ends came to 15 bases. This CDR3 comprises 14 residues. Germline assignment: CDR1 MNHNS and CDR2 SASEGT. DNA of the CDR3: TGTGCCAGCAGTCCCTCGGGGAGGGTATATGGCTACACCTTC. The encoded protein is CASSPSGRVYGYTF.

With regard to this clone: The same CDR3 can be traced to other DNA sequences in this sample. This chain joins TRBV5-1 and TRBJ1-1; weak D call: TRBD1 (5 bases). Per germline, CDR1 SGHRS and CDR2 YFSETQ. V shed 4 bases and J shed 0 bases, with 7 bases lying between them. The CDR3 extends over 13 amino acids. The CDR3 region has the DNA TGCGCCAGCAGCACGACAGTGAACACTGAAGCTTTCTTT. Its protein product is CASSTTVNTEAFF.

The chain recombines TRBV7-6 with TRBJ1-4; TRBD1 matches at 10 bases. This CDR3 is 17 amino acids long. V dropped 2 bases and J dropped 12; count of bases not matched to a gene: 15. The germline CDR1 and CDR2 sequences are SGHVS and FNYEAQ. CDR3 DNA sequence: TGTGCCAGCAGCTTACGTGGACAGGGGGGGAATAATGTTGAACTGTTTTTT. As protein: CASSLRGQGGNNVELFF. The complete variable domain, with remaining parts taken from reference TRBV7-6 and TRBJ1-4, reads GAGVSQSPRYKVTKRGQDVALRCDPISGHVSLYWYRQALGQGPEFLTYFNYEAQQDKSGLPNDRFSAERPEGSISTLTIQRTEQRDSAMYRCASSLRGQGGNNVELFFGSGTQLSVL.

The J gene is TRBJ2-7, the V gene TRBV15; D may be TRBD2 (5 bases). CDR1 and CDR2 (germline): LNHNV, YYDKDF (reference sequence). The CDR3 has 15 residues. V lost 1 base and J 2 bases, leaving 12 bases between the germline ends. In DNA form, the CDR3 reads TGTGCCACCAGCAGAGGTCGGGATCATACCTACGAGCAGTACTTC. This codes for CATSRGRDHTYEQYF.

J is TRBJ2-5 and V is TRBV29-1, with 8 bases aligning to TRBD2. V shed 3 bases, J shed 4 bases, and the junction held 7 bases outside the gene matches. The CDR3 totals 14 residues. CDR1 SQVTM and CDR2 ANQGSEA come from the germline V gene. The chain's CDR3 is CSVDISGMAETQYF. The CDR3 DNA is TGCAGCGTTGACATTAGCGGGATGGCAGAGACCCAGTACTTC. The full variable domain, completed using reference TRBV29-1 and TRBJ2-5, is SAVISQKPSRDICQRGTSLTIQCQVDSQVTMMFWYRQQPGQSLTLIATANQGSEATYESGFVIDKFPISRPNLTFSTLTVSNMSPEDSSIYLCSVDISGMAETQYFGPGTRLLVL.

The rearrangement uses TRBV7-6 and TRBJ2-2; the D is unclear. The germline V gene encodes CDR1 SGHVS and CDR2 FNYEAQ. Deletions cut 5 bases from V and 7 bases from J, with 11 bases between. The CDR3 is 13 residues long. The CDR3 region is CASSHGEDGELFF. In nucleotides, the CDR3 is TGTGCCAGCAGCCACGGCGAGGACGGGGAGCTGTTTTTT. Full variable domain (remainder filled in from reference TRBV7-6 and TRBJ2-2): GAGVSQSPRYKVTKRGQDVALRCDPISGHVSLYWYRQALGQGPEFLTYFNYEAQQDKSGLPNDRFSAERPEGSISTLTIQRTEQRDSAMYRCASSHGEDGELFFGEGSRLTVL.

The DNA for the CDR3 is TGTGCCAGCAGCTTTCAGGCTAGCGGGAATTCCGGGGAGCTGTTTTTT. It codes for CASSFQASGNSGELFF. The chain uses TRBV7-2 and TRBJ2-2; 9 bases match TRBD2. The CDR3 consists of 16 residues. Germline lookup yields CDR1 SGHTA and CDR2 FQGNSA. The trim removed 3 bases at V and 6 bases at J, leaving 8 bases unmatched.

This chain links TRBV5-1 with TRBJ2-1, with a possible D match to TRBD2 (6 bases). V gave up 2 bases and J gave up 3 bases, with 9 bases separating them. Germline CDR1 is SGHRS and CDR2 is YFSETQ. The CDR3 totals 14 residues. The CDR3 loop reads CASSFDGSYNEQFF. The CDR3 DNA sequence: TGCGCCAGCAGCTTCGACGGGAGCTACAATGAGCAGTTCTTC.

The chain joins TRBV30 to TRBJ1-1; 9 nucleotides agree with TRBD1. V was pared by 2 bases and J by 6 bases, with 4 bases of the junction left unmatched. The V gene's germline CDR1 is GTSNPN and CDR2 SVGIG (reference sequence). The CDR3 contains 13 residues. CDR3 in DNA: TGTGCCTGGAGTACAGGGGGCGTTCCTGAAGCTTTCTTT. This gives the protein CAWSTGGVPEAFF. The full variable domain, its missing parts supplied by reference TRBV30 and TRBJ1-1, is SQTIHQWPATLVQPVGSPLSLECTVEGTSNPNLYWYRQAAGRGLQLLFYSVGIGQISSEVPQNLSASRPQDRQFILSSKKLLLSDSGFYLCAWSTGGVPEAFFGQGTRLTVV.

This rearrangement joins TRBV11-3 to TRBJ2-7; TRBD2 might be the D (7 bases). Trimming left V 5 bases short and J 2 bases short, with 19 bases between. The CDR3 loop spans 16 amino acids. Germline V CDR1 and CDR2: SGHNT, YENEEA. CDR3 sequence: CASSQGGTSVTYEQYF. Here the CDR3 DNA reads TGTGCCAGCAGCCAAGGGGGAACTAGCGTTACCTACGAGCAGTACTTC.

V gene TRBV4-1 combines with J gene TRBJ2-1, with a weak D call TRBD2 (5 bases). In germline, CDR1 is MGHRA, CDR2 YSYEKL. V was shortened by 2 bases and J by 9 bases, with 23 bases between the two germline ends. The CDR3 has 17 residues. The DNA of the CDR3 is TGCGCCAGCAGCCAACTCCCTAGATGGGAGTATACAATTGAGCAGTTCTTC. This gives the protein CASSQLPRWEYTIEQFF.

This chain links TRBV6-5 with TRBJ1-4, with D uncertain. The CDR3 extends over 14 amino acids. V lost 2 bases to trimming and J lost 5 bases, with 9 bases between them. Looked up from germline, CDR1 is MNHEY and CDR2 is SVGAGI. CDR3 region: CASSYLPLNEKLFF. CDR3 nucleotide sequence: TGTGCCAGCAGTTACCTTCCTTTGAATGAAAAACTGTTTTTT.

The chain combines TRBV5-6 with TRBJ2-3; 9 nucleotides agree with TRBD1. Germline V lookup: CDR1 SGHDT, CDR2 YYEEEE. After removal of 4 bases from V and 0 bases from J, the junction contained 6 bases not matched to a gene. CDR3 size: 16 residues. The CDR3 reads CASSPYRGRSTDTQYF. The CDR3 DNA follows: TGTGCCAGCAGCCCCTACAGGGGGCGAAGCACAGATACGCAGTATTTT.

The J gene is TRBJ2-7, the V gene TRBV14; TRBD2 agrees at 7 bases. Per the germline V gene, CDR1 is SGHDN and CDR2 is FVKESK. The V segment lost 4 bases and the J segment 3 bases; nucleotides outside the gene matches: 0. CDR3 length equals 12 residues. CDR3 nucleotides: TGTGCCAGCAGCCTAGCGGGCTACGAGCAGTACTTC. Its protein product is CASSLAGYEQYF.